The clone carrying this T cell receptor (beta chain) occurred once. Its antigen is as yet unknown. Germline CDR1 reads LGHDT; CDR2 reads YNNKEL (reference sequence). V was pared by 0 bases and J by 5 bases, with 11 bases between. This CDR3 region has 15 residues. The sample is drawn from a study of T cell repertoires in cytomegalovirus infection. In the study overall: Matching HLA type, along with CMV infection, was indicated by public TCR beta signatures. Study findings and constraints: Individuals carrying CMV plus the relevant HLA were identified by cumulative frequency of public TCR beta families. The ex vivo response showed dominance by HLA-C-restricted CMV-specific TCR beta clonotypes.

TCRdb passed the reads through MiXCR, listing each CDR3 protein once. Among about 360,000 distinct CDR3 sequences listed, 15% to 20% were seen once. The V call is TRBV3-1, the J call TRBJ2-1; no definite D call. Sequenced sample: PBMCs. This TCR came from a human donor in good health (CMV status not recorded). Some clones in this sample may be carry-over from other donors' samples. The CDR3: CASSQDVGFHNEQFF. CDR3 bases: TGTGCCAGCAGCCAAGACGTAGGCTTTCACAATGAGCAGTTCTTC.